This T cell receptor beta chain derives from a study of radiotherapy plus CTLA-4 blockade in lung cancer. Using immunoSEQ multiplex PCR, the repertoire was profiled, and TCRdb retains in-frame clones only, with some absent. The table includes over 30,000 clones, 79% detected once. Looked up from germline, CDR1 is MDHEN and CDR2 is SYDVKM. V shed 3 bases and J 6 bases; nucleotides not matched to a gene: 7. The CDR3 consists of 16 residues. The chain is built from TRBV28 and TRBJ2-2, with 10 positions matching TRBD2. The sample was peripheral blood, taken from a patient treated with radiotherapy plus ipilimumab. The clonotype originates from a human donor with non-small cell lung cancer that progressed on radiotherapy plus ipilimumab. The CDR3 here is CASSFGGLAGAGELFF. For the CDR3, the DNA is TGTGCCAGCAGTTTTGGGGGGCTAGCGGGGGCCGGGGAGCTGTTTTTT.